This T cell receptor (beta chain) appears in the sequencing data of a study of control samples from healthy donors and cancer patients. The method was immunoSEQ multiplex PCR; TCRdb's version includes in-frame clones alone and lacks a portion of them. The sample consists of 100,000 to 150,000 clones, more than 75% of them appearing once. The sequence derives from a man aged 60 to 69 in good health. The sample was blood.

The CDR3 spells CASSSSTGTNEKLFF. For the CDR3, the DNA is TGTGCCAGCAGTTCCTCGACAGGAACTAATGAAAAACTGTTTTTT. The chain employs TRBV6-5 and TRBJ1-4; D is possibly TRBD1 (6 bases). Trimming removed 4 bases from V and 1 base from J, with 10 bases in between. Germline CDR1 reads MNHEY; CDR2 reads SVGAGI. There are 15 residues in the CDR3.